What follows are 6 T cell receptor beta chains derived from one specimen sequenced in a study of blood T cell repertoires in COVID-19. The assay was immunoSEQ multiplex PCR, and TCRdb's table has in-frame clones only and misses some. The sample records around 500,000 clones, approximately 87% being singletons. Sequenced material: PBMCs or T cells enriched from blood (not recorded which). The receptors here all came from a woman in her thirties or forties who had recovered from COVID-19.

For the CDR3, the DNA is TGTGCCAGCAGCTTATTTCGGGGGGCGGCCTACGAGCAGTACTTC. Protein: CASSLFRGAAYEQYF. The J gene is TRBJ2-7, the V gene TRBV7-8, with a possible D match to TRBD2 (7 bases). The CDR3 covers 15 residues. The germline gives CDR1 SGHVS, CDR2 FQNEAQ. Trimming stripped 2 bases from V and 2 bases from J, with 13 bases between.

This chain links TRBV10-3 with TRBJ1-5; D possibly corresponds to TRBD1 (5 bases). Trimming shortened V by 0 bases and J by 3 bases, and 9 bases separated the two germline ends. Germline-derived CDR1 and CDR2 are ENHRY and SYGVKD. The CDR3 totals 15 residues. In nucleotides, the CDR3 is TGTGCCATCAGTGAGTCTGGCGGACACAATCAGCCCCAGCATTTT. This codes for CAISESGGHNQPQHF.

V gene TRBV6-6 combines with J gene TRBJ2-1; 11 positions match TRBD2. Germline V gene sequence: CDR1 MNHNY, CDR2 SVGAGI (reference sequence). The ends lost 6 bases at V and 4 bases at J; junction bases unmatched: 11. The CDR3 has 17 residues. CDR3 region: CASSRRPGTSGYNEQFF. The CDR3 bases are TGTGCCAGCAGCCGACGCCCGGGGACTAGCGGATACAATGAGCAGTTCTTC.

The CDR3 spells CASSAQTSGSNNEQFF. CDR3 DNA: TGTGCCAGCAGCGCCCAGACTAGCGGGAGTAACAATGAGCAGTTCTTC. This chain connects TRBV9 to TRBJ2-1; TRBD2 matches at 12 bases. Germline V CDR1 and CDR2: SGDLS, YYNGEE. The CDR3 covers 16 residues. J was trimmed by 5 bases and V by 3 bases; bases with no gene match: 6. The full variable domain, rest sourced from reference TRBV9 and TRBJ2-1, is DSGVTQTPKHLITATGQRVTLRCSPRSGDLSVYWYQQSLDQGLQFLIQYYNGEERAKGNILERFSAQQFPDLHSELNLSSLELGDSALYFCASSAQTSGSNNEQFFGPGTRLTVL.

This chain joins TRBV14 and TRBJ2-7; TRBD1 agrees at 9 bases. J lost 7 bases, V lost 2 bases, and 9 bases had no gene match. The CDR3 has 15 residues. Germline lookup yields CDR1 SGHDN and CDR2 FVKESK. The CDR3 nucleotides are TGTGCCAGCAGCCAACCGGGACAGGGATTACTGGAGCAGTACTTC. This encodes CASSQPGQGLLEQYF. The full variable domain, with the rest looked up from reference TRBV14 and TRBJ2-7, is EAGVTQFPSHSVIEKGQTVTLRCDPISGHDNLYWYRRVMGKEIKFLLHFVKESKQDESGMPNNRFLAERTGGTYSTLKVQPAELEDSGVYFCASSQPGQGLLEQYFGPGTRLTVT.

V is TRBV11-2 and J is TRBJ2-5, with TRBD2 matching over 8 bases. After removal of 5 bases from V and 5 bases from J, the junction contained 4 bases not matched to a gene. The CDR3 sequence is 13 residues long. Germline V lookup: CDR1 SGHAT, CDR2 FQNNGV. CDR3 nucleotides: TGTGCCAGCAGCCCGCGACTAGCGGAGACCCAGTACTTC. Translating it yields CASSPRLAETQYF.